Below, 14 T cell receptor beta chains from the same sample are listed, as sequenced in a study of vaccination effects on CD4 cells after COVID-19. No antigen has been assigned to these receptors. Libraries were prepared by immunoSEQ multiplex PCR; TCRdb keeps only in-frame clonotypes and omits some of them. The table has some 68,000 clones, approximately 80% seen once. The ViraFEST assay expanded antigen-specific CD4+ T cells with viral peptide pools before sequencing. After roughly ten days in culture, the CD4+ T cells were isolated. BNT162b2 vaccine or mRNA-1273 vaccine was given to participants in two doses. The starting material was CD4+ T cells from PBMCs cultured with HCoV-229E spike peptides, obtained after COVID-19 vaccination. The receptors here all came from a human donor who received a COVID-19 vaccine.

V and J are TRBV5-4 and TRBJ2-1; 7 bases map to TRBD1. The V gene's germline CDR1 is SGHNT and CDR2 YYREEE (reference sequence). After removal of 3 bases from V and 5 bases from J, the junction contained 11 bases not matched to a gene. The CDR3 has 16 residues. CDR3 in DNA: TGTGCCAGCAGCTCCCCTGAACAGGGGATAAACAATGAGCAGTTCTTC. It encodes CASSSPEQGINNEQFF. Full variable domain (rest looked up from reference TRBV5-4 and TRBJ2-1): ETGVTQSPTHLIKTRGQQVTLRCSSQSGHNTVSWYQQALGQGPQFIFQYYREEENGRGNFPPRFSGLQFPNYSSELNVNALELDDSALYLCASSSPEQGINNEQFFGPGTRLTVL.

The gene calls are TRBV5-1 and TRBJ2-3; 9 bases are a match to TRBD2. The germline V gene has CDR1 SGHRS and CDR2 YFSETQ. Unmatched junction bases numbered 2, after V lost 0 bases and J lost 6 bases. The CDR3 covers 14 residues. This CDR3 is CASSLVAGADTQYF. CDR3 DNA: TGCGCCAGCAGCTTGGTAGCGGGGGCGGATACGCAGTATTTT. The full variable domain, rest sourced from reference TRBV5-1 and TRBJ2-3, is KAGVTQTPRYLIKTRGQQVTLSCSPISGHRSVSWYQQTPGQGLQFLFEYFSETQRNKGNFPGRFSGRQFSNSRSEMNVSTLELGDSALYLCASSLVAGADTQYFGPGTRLTVL.

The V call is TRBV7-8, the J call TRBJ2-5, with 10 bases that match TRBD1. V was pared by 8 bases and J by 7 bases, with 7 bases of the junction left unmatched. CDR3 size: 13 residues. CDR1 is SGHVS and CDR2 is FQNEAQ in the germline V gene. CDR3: CASVWTGGRTQYF. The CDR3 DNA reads TGTGCCAGCGTCTGGACAGGGGGTAGGACCCAGTACTTC.

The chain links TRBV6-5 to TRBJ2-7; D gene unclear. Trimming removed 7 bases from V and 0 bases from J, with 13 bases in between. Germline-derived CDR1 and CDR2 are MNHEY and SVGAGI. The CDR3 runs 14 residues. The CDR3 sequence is CASMPRAVSYEQYV. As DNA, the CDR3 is TGTGCCAGCATGCCCCGGGCGGTCTCCTACGAGCAGTACGTC.

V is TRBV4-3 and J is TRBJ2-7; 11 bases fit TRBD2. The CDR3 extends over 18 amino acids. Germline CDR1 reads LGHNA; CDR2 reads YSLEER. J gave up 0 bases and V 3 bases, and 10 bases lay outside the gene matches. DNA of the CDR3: TGCGCCAGCAGCCAGGGGCCTAGCGGGGGGCTGAGCTCCTACGAGCAGTACGTC. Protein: CASSQGPSGGLSSYEQYV.

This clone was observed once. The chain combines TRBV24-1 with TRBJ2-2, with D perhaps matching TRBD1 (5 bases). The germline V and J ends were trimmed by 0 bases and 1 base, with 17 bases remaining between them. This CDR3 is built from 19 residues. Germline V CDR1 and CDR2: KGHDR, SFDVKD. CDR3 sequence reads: CATSDLHTAWQGNTGELFF. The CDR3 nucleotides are TGTGCCACCAGTGATTTGCACACGGCGTGGCAGGGGAACACCGGGGAGCTGTTTTTT.

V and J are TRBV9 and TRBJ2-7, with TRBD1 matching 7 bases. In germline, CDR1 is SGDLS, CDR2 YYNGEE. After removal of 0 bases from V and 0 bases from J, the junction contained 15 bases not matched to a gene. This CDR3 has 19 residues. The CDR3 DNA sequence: TGTGCCAGCAGCGTAGAGCGTAACAGGGGTAGGGAAAGCTCCTACGAGCAGTACGTC. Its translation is CASSVERNRGRESSYEQYV.

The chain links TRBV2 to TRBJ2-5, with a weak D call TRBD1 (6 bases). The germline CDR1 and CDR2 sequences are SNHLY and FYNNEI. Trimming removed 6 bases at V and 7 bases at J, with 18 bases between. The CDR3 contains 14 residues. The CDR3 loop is CASSTYRVGGTQYF. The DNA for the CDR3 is TGTGCCAGCAGCACTTACAGGGTTGGAGGGACCCAGTACTTC.

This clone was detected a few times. Here the CDR3 reads CASSWTGGISGANVLTF. CDR3 DNA sequence: TGTGCCAGCAGTTGGACAGGGGGCATATCTGGGGCCAACGTCCTGACTTTC. V usage is TRBV25-1 and J usage is TRBJ2-6; 11 nucleotides agree with TRBD1. The junction had 4 bases not matched to a gene; V was cut back by 5 bases and J by 1 base. Germline CDR1 and CDR2: MGHDK and SYGVNS. The CDR3 runs to 17 residues. Full variable domain (outside the CDR3, taken from reference TRBV25-1 and TRBJ2-6): EADIYQTPRYLVIGTGKKITLECSQTMGHDKMYWYQQDPGMELHLIHYSYGVNSTEKGDLSSESTVSRIRTEHFPLTLESARPSHTSQYLCASSWTGGISGANVLTFGAGSRLTVL.

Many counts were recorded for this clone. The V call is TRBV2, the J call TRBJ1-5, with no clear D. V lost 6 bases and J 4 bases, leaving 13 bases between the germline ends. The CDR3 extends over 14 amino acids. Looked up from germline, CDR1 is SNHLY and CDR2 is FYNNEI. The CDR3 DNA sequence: TGTGCCAGCAGGGTTGCCGGGGTAAATCAGCCCCAGCATTTT. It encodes CASRVAGVNQPQHF. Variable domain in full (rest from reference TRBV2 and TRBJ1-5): EPEVTQTPSHQVTQMGQEVILRCVPISNHLYFYWYRQILGQKVEFLVSFYNNEISEKSEIFDDQFSVERPDGSNFTLKIRSTKLEDSAMYFCASRVAGVNQPQHFGDGTRLSIL.

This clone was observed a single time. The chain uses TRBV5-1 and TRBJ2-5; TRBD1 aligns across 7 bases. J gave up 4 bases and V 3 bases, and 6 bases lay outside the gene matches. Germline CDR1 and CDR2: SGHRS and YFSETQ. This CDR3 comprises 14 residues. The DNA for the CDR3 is TGCGCCAGCAGCTCGGACAGGATGCCAGAGACCCAGTACTTC. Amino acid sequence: CASSSDRMPETQYF.

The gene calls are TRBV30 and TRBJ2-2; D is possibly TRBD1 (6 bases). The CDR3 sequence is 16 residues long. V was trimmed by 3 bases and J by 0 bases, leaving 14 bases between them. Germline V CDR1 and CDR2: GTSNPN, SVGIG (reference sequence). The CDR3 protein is CAWSAQGSANTGELFF. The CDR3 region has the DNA TGTGCCTGGAGCGCACAGGGCAGCGCGAACACCGGGGAGCTGTTTTTT.

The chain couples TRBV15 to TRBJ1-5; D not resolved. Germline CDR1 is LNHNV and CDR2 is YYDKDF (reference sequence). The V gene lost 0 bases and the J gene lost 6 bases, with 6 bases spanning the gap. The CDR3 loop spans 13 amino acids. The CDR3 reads CATSRDGSQPQHF. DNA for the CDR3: TGTGCCACCAGCAGAGACGGAAGTCAGCCCCAGCATTTT.

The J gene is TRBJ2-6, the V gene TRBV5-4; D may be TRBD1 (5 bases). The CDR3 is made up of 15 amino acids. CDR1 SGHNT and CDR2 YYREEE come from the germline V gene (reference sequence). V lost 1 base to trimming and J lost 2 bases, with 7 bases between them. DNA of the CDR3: TGTGCCAGCAGCTTGCAAGGGGCTGGGGCCAACGTCCTGACTTTC. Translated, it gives CASSLQGAGANVLTF.